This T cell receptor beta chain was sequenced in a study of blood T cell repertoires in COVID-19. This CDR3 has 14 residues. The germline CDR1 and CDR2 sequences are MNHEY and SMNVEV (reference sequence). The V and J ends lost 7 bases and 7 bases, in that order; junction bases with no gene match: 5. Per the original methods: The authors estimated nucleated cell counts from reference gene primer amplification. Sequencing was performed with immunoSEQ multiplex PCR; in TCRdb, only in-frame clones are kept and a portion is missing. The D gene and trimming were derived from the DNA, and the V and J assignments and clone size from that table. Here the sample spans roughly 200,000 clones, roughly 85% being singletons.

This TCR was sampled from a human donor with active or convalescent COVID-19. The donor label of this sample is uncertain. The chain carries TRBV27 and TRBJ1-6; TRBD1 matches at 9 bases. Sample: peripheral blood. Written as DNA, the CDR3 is TGTGCCAGCAACACGGACAGGGGCAATTCACCCCTCCACTTT. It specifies CASNTDRGNSPLHF.